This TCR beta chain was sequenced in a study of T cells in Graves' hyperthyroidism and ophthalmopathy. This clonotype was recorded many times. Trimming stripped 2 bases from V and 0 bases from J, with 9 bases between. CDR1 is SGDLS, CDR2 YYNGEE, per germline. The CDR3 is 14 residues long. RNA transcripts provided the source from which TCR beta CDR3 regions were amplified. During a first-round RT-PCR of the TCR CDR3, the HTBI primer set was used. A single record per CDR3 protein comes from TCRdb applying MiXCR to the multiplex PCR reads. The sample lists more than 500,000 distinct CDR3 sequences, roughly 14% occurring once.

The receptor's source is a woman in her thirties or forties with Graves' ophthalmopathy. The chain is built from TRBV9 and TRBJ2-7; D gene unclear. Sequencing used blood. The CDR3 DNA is TGTGCCAGCAGCGTCTCGGTTCTCTCCTACGAGCAGTACTTC. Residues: CASSVSVLSYEQYF.